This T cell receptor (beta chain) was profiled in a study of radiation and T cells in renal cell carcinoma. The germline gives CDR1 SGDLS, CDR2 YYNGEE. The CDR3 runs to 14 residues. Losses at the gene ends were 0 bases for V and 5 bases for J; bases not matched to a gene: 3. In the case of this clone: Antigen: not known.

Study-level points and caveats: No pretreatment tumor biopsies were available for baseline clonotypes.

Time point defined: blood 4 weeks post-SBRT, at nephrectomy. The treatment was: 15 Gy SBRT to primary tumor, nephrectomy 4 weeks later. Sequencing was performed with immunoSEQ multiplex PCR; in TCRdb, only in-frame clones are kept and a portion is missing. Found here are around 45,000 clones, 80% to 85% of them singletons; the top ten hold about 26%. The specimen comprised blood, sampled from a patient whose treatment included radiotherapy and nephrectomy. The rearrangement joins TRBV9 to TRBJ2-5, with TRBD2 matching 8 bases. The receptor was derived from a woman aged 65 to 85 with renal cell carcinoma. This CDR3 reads CASSVGLAQETQYF. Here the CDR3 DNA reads TGTGCCAGCAGCGTAGGACTAGCGCAGGAGACCCAGTACTTC. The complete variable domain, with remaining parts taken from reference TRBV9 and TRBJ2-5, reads DSGVTQTPKHLITATGQRVTLRCSPRSGDLSVYWYQQSLDQGLQFLIQYYNGEERAKGNILERFSAQQFPDLHSELNLSSLELGDSALYFCASSVGLAQETQYFGPGTRLLVL.